These T cell receptor beta chains were read from a single sample in a study of blood T cell repertoires in COVID-19. Profiling relied on immunoSEQ multiplex PCR, and the TCRdb table lists in-frame clones only, not all of them. This repertoire shows 85,000 to 95,000 clones, 55% to 75% found once; its top ten account for approximately 15%. The sequenced sample consisted of peripheral blood. The receptors derive from a woman of 80 years or more with acute or convalescent COVID-19. Each CDR3 is given with its conserved first and last residue. D genes are given only for firm matches. Size tells how often a clone was seen (once, few, many) or the class of an expanded clone, and some rows leave it out.

>TRBV25-1|.|TRBJ1-1|.
CASSDRGNTEAFF
TGTGCCAGCAGTGACAGGGGTAACACTGAAGCTTTCTTT
>TRBV3-1/TRBV3-2|.|TRBJ1-1|.
CASSLGQNTEAFF
TGTGCCAGCAGCCTAGGACAAAACACTGAAGCTTTCTTT
>TRBV19|.|TRBJ2-1|few
CASSSPNRDEQFF
TGTGCCAGTAGTTCCCCCAACAGGGATGAGCAGTTCTTC
>TRBV18|TRBD1|TRBJ1-2|.
CASSPKGGNEGYTF
TGTGCCAGCTCACCCAAAGGGGGCAATGAGGGCTACACCTTC
>TRBV14|.|TRBJ2-3|few
CASSTHKGADTQYF
TGTGCCAGCAGCACCCACAAGGGGGCAGATACGCAGTATTTT
>TRBV5-1|.|TRBJ2-1|few
CASSPGLDSYNEQFF
TGCGCCAGCAGCCCCGGACTGGACTCCTACAATGAGCAGTTCTTC
>TRBV7-9|TRBD1|TRBJ2-7|.
CASSLGRTGFYEQYF
TGTGCCAGCAGCTTAGGTAGGACAGGGTTCTACGAGCAGTACTTC
>TRBV5-3|TRBD1|TRBJ1-6|once
CARSFRDRASPLHF
TGTGCCAGAAGCTTCAGGGACAGGGCATCACCCCTCCACTTT
>TRBV4-3|TRBD1|TRBJ2-1|few
CASSQDTGGSYNEQFF
TGCGCCAGCAGCCAAGATACAGGGGGATCATACAATGAGCAGTTCTTC
>TRBV30|TRBD1|TRBJ1-2|.
CAWSPTGAANGYTF
TGTGCCTGGAGCCCGACAGGGGCCGCCAATGGCTACACCTTC
>TRBV5-6|.|TRBJ1-2|.
CASSSEAYGYTF
TGTGCCAGCAGCTCCGAAGCCTATGGCTACACCTTC
>TRBV6-5|.|TRBJ2-2|.
CASSYRTTGELFF
TGTGCCAGCAGTTACCGGACTACCGGGGAGCTGTTTTTT
>TRBV7-2|TRBD2|TRBJ2-1|.
CASSLERGDTNEQFF
TGTGCCAGCAGCTTAGAGCGGGGAGATACCAATGAGCAGTTCTTC
>TRBV7-9|.|TRBJ2-7|.
CASSPGWQGSRYEQYF
TGTGCCAGCAGCCCCGGCTGGCAGGGCTCCCGCTACGAGCAGTACTTC
>TRBV9|TRBD1|TRBJ1-6|.
CASSEGQGFPYNSPLHF
TGTGCCAGCAGCGAGGGACAGGGGTTCCCCTATAATTCACCCCTCCACTTT
>TRBV11-2|.|TRBJ1-3|.
CASSQRGNTIYF
TGTGCCAGCAGCCAGCGGGGAAACACCATATATTTT
>TRBV28|.|TRBJ2-1|.
CASWTFAEVEQFF
TGTGCCAGCTGGACATTTGCTGAGGTTGAGCAGTTCTTC
>TRBV5-6|TRBD2|TRBJ2-1|once
CASSSSGTRFGEQFF
TGTGCCAGCAGCTCCTCCGGGACTAGGTTCGGGGAGCAGTTCTTC
>TRBV4-2|TRBD1|TRBJ1-5|few
CASSQARGSNQPQHF
TGTGCCAGCAGCCAGGCCAGGGGGAGCAATCAGCCCCAGCATTTT
>TRBV5-5|TRBD1|TRBJ2-2|.
CASSLSGTGRNTGELFF
TGTGCCAGCAGCTTGAGCGGGACAGGGAGGAACACCGGGGAGCTGTTTTTT
>TRBV15|.|TRBJ1-5|.
CATSSRGLSSNQPQHF
TGTGCCACCAGCAGCCGGGGGTTGTCTAGCAATCAGCCCCAGCATTTT
>TRBV30|.|TRBJ1-5|.
CASSGGGLSSNQPQHF
TGTGCCTCAAGCGGCGGGGGCCTGTCTAGCAATCAGCCCCAGCATTTT
>TRBV5-4|.|TRBJ1-1|.
CASSPGRGEGTEAFF
TGTGCCAGCAGCCCTGGGAGGGGGGAAGGGACTGAAGCTTTCTTT
>TRBV23-1|.|TRBJ1-5|few
CASTSTRGFDSNQPQHF
TGCGCCAGCACTTCAACCAGGGGCTTTGATAGCAATCAGCCCCAGCATTTT
>TRBV6-6|.|TRBJ2-2|.
CASSVATNTGELFF
TGTGCCAGCAGTGTTGCTACTAACACCGGGGAGCTGTTTTTT
>TRBV9|TRBD1|TRBJ1-6|.
CASSPRTGNSPLHF
TGTGCCAGCAGCCCGCGGACAGGGAATTCACCCCTCCACTTT
>TRBV7-8|TRBD2|TRBJ2-1|.
CASSPSGVAYNEQFF
TGTGCCAGCAGCCCGAGCGGGGTAGCCTACAATGAGCAGTTCTTC
>TRBV7-9|.|TRBJ2-7|medium-sized
CASSLGPGSYEQYF
TGTGCCAGCAGCTTAGGCCCAGGTTCCTACGAGCAGTACTTC
>TRBV11-2|TRBD1|TRBJ1-2|few
CASSLDRDYGYTF
TGTGCCAGCAGCTTGGACAGGGACTATGGCTACACCTTC
>TRBV4-2|.|TRBJ1-4|.
CASSQDGGRSEKLFF
TGTGCCAGCAGCCAAGACGGGGGGAGGAGTGAAAAACTGTTTTTT
>TRBV30|.|TRBJ1-3|.
CAWRYMGNTIYF
TGTGCCTGGAGGTATATGGGAAACACCATATATTTT
>TRBV7-2|.|TRBJ1-5|.
CASSSVPRGPQHF
TGTGCCAGCAGCTCGGTCCCCCGAGGGCCCCAGCATTTT
>TRBV6-5|TRBD1|TRBJ1-2|.
CASSPRQGIVEGYTF
TGTGCCAGCAGTCCTCGACAGGGGATAGTGGAGGGCTACACCTTC
>TRBV27|TRBD1|TRBJ1-2|few
CASSPQWSDRGYGYTF
TGTGCCAGCAGTCCGCAGTGGAGTGACAGGGGCTATGGCTACACCTTC
>TRBV19|.|TRBJ1-5|.
CASSPTTNQPQHF
TGTGCCAGTAGCCCCACTACCAATCAGCCCCAGCATTTT
>TRBV5-1|TRBD1|TRBJ1-2|once
CASSRDRAVEGYTF
TGCGCCAGCAGCCGGGACAGGGCGGTTGAGGGCTACACCTTC
>TRBV20-1|.|TRBJ1-3|.
CSASLASGNTIYF
TGCAGTGCTAGTTTGGCCTCTGGAAACACCATATATTTT
>TRBV30|TRBD1|TRBJ2-3|once
CAWSVLQGVFGTDTQYF
TGTGCCTGGAGTGTACTACAGGGGGTGTTCGGCACAGATACGCAGTATTTT
>TRBV3-1/TRBV3-2|.|TRBJ1-2|.
CASSQDAGFPTF
TGTGCCAGCAGCCAAGATGCCGGGTTTCCCACCTTC
>TRBV29-1|.|TRBJ2-7|few
CSVVRDSSSYEQYF
TGCAGCGTTGTCCGGGACTCTAGCTCCTACGAGCAGTACTTC
>TRBV7-2|TRBD1|TRBJ2-7|once
CASSLSGTVSSYEQYF
TGTGCCAGCAGCCTCTCCGGGACAGTAAGCTCCTACGAGCAGTACTTC
>TRBV7-9|TRBD1|TRBJ1-2|.
CASSLGQGDYGYTF
TGTGCCAGCAGCTTAGGACAGGGGGACTATGGCTACACCTTC
>TRBV2|.|TRBJ1-6|.
CASAGGPAGSPLHF
TGTGCCAGTGCGGGGGGGCCGGCCGGGTCACCCCTCCACTTT
>TRBV21-1|.|TRBJ1-2|few
CASISHAEANYGYTF
TGTGCCAGCATAAGTCACGCGGAAGCTAACTATGGCTACACCTTC
>TRBV5-4|.|TRBJ1-2|once
CASSLAAGGANYGYTF
TGTGCCAGCAGCTTGGCCGCCGGAGGAGCTAACTATGGCTACACCTTC